This is a list of T cell receptor beta chains from one sample in a study of response to subunit inactivated influenza vaccine. TCRdb re-analysed the RT-PCR reads in MiXCR, keeping a single row per CDR3 protein. The sample carries 650,000 to 850,000 distinct CDR3 sequences, more than 11% recorded once. Sample: PBMCs from blood, taken 14 days before vaccination. The receptor set was obtained from a man aged 45-65 years who received an inactivated influenza vaccine. Both conserved end residues are part of each CDR3. D genes are given only for firm matches. Rows give clone size only sometimes, using once, few, many, or a class for an expanded clone.

V: TRBV20-1; size: few; D: TRBD2; J: TRBJ2-1; CDR3: CSARRLAGGISDEQFF; DNA: TGCAGTGCTAGGCGCTTAGCGGGAGGGATCTCGGATGAGCAGTTCTTC
V: TRBV6-2/TRBV6-3; size: few; D: NA; J: TRBJ2-1; CDR3: CASSSDGGYNEQFF; DNA: TGTGCCAGCAGTTCGGACGGGGGTTACAATGAGCAGTTCTTC
V: TRBV11-2; size: few; D: NA; J: TRBJ2-6; CDR3: CASSLVYGAGGANVLTF; DNA: TGTGCCAGCAGCTTAGTGTACGGGGCGGGTGGGGCCAACGTCCTGACTTTC
V: TRBV6-1; size: few; D: NA; J: TRBJ2-3; CDR3: CASGSPGTDTQYF; DNA: TGTGCCAGCGGGAGTCCTGGCACAGATACGCAGTATTTT
V: TRBV5-6; size: few; D: TRBD2; J: TRBJ2-1; CDR3: CASSLIRDYSYNEQFF; DNA: TGTGCCAGCAGCTTGATCCGGGACTACTCCTACAATGAGCAGTTCTTC
V: TRBV5-5; size: NA; D: NA; J: TRBJ1-1; CDR3: CASSFQGFTEAFF; DNA: TGTGCCAGCAGCTTCCAGGGGTTCACTGAAGCTTTCTTT
V: TRBV24-1; size: NA; D: NA; J: TRBJ2-1; CDR3: CATSPGWNDQFF; DNA: TGTGCCACCAGTCCGGGTTGGAATGACCAGTTCTTC
V: TRBV12-3/TRBV12-4; size: many; D: TRBD1; J: TRBJ2-7; CDR3: CASSSDRGSYEQYF; DNA: TGTGCCAGCAGCAGCGACAGGGGATCCTACGAGCAGTACTTC
V: TRBV29-1; size: few; D: NA; J: TRBJ2-5; CDR3: CSVRQRLLQETQYF; DNA: TGCAGCGTTCGTCAGCGGCTCCTTCAAGAGACCCAGTACTTC
V: TRBV20-1; size: few; D: TRBD1; J: TRBJ2-7; CDR3: CSAGGQVPYEQYF; DNA: TGCAGTGCTGGGGGACAGGTACCCTACGAGCAGTACTTC
V: TRBV11-2; size: NA; D: TRBD2; J: TRBJ2-7; CDR3: CASRLSGTSGAQSSYEQYF; DNA: TGTGCCAGCAGACTTTCCGGGACTAGCGGGGCTCAGAGCTCCTACGAGCAGTACTTC
V: TRBV29-1; size: NA; D: TRBD2; J: TRBJ2-1; CDR3: CSVSSGTSGSVASYNEQFF; DNA: TGCAGCGTTTCCTCCGGGACTAGCGGGAGTGTAGCCTCCTACAATGAGCAGTTCTTC
V: TRBV20-1; size: NA; D: NA; J: TRBJ1-2; CDR3: CSARDLQGQSNYGYTF; DNA: TGCAGTGCTAGAGATCTGCAAGGCCAATCTAACTATGGCTACACCTTC
V: TRBV5-1; size: few; D: TRBD1; J: TRBJ1-3; CDR3: CASSLDRGRGNTIYF; DNA: TGCGCCAGCAGCTTGGACAGGGGCAGGGGAAACACCATATATTTT
V: TRBV5-6; size: few; D: NA; J: TRBJ1-3; CDR3: CASSLGMFTGNTIYF; DNA: TGTGCCAGCAGCTTGGGGATGTTTACTGGAAACACCATATATTTT
V: TRBV5-1; size: NA; D: NA; J: TRBJ2-7; CDR3: CASSPPEGFEQYF; DNA: TGCGCCAGCAGCCCACCGGAGGGGTTCGAGCAGTACTTC
V: TRBV7-2; size: NA; D: NA; J: TRBJ1-2; CDR3: CASSQGPSRGYTF; DNA: TGTGCCAGCAGCCAGGGACCTTCGAGGGGCTACACCTTC
V: TRBV6-2/TRBV6-3; size: NA; D: TRBD1; J: TRBJ2-7; CDR3: CASSPRGQGFPSYEQYF; DNA: TGTGCCAGCAGCCCCAGGGGACAGGGGTTTCCCTCCTACGAGCAGTACTTC
V: TRBV7-6; size: many; D: NA; J: TRBJ2-7; CDR3: CASSLSETYEQYF; DNA: TGTGCCAGCAGCTTATCCGAGACCTACGAGCAGTACTTC
V: TRBV3-1; size: few; D: NA; J: TRBJ1-2; CDR3: CASSPLLRTANYGYTF; DNA: TGTGCCAGCAGCCCGCTCCTAAGGACAGCTAACTATGGCTACACCTTC
V: TRBV3-1; size: many; D: TRBD2; J: TRBJ2-5; CDR3: CASSQGLAGQETQYF; DNA: TGTGCCAGCAGCCAAGGACTAGCGGGACAAGAGACCCAGTACTTC
V: TRBV7-9; size: NA; D: NA; J: TRBJ2-3; CDR3: CASSYQTQADTQYF; DNA: TGTGCCAGCAGCTATCAGACCCAGGCAGATACGCAGTATTTT
V: TRBV19; size: few; D: NA; J: TRBJ2-7; CDR3: CASSPTSGGSHEQYF; DNA: TGTGCCAGTAGCCCCACCTCGGGGGGCTCCCACGAGCAGTACTTC
V: TRBV7-3; size: NA; D: NA; J: TRBJ1-1; CDR3: CASSATTNTEAFF; DNA: TGTGCCAGCAGCGCTACAACCAACACTGAAGCTTTCTTT
V: TRBV7-9; size: many; D: TRBD1; J: TRBJ1-2; CDR3: CASSSGQGGYGYTF; DNA: TGTGCCAGCAGCTCCGGACAGGGGGGCTATGGCTACACCTTC
V: TRBV7-2; size: few; D: NA; J: TRBJ2-5; CDR3: CASSFPGTRRETQYF; DNA: TGTGCCAGCAGCTTCCCCGGTACACGTAGGGAGACCCAGTACTTC
V: TRBV27; size: NA; D: NA; J: TRBJ1-4; CDR3: CASRFGGEKLFF; DNA: TGTGCCAGCAGGTTCGGGGGAGAAAAACTGTTTTTT